Described below is a single TCR beta chain sequence and its context. What it binds is not known. Sorted regulatory T cells were CD4-positive, CD25-high and CD127-low or negative. Healthy unrelated donors supplied the control samples. This specimen comes from a study of B cell selection in AIRE deficiency. Overall study results and limits: CDR3s were shorter in shared Treg sequences, reflecting few non-templated nucleotide insertions. TCRbeta-only data showed under 45% of shared healthy Treg sequences in healthy Tconv.

In the original processing: Around 5x10^4 patient and roughly 9.6x10^4 healthy donor TCRbeta sequences came from Tregs. This table comes from immunoSEQ multiplex PCR, and its TCRdb copy is limited to in-frame clones, with some not included. V, J and clone size are those of that table, while D and trimming were read from the DNA. The profile covers 23,000 or so clones, with about 93% appearing a single time and roughly 1.5% taken by the ten largest. Germline CDR1 and CDR2: MNHNS and SASEGT. The V end was cut by 6 bases, the J end by 3 bases, with 9 bases between. There are 12 residues in the CDR3. What was sequenced was CD4+CD25+ Tregs sorted from PBMCs. V is TRBV6-1 and J is TRBJ2-7, with no clear D. The source is a human donor in good health. The CDR3: CASRLPYYEQYF. Here the CDR3 DNA reads TGTGCCAGCAGACTCCCTTACTACGAGCAGTACTTC.